The rows below give T cell receptor beta chains drawn from one sample of a study of CD8 T cells in Susac syndrome. Using its own MiXCR run on the immunoSEQ multiplex PCR reads, TCRdb lists one record per CDR3 protein. The sample lists about 200,000 distinct CDR3 sequences; 85% to 95% were seen once. What was sequenced was CD4+ T cells from PBMCs. The receptors here all came from a human donor in good health. Each CDR3 is given with its conserved first and last residue. A D gene is named only where the DNA matches it firmly. Part of the rows lack a size; the others show once, few, many or a class for expanded clones.

J: TRBJ1-5
D: .
V: TRBV20-1
length: 13
size: .
DNA: TGCAGTGTGCCCGCAGGCACCAATCAGCCCCAGCATTTT
CDR3: CSVPAGTNQPQHF

J: TRBJ1-5
D: .
V: TRBV7-9
length: 12
size: .
DNA: TGTGCCAGCAGCTCGGTTGACAGTCTAAAACATTTT
CDR3: CASSSVDSLKHF

J: TRBJ2-1
D: TRBD2
V: TRBV5-1
length: 15
size: .
DNA: TGCGCCAGCACCCTGATAGCGGGAGCGTCCAATGAGCAGTTCTTC
CDR3: CASTLIAGASNEQFF

J: TRBJ1-2
D: TRBD1
V: TRBV6-6
length: 15
size: once
DNA: TGTGCCAGCAGTACGACGGGACAGACGAACTATGGCTACACCTTC
CDR3: CASSTTGQTNYGYTF

J: TRBJ1-4
D: .
V: TRBV4-3
length: 15
size: .
DNA: TGCGCCAGCAGCCAAGACAGGACGGGCAATGAAAAACTGTTTTTT
CDR3: CASSQDRTGNEKLFF

J: TRBJ2-3
D: .
V: TRBV5-1
length: 13
size: .
DNA: TGCGCCAGCAGCTTTGGGGTCACAGATACGCAGTATTTT
CDR3: CASSFGVTDTQYF

J: TRBJ1-3
D: .
V: TRBV27
length: 13
size: .
DNA: TGTGCCACCCCCAGAAGGCTTGGAAACACCATATATTTT
CDR3: CATPRRLGNTIYF

J: TRBJ2-1
D: TRBD2
V: TRBV30
length: 14
size: .
DNA: TGTGCCTGGAGCCCGGGCGGGAGGACAAATGAGCAGTTCTTC
CDR3: CAWSPGGRTNEQFF

J: TRBJ1-5
D: .
V: TRBV20-1
length: 14
size: .
DNA: TGCAGTGTGGCCTCTAGTCGGGGGTATCAGCCCCAGCATTTT
CDR3: CSVASSRGYQPQHF

J: TRBJ1-3
D: .
V: TRBV9
length: 16
size: .
DNA: TGTGCCAGCAGCTTCGGCCTAGACACTGCCGGAAACACCATATATTTT
CDR3: CASSFGLDTAGNTIYF

J: TRBJ2-2
D: TRBD2
V: TRBV15
length: 18
size: .
DNA: TGTGCCACCAGCAGAAGACTAGCGGGAGCTATGCCCCCCGGGGAGCTGTTTTTT
CDR3: CATSRRLAGAMPPGELFF

J: TRBJ2-7
D: .
V: TRBV6-2/TRBV6-3
length: 15
size: .
DNA: TGTGCCAGCGGCCCTCAGGGCGCCCACTCCTACGAGCAGTACTTC
CDR3: CASGPQGAHSYEQYF

J: TRBJ1-2
D: .
V: TRBV28
length: 14
size: .
DNA: TGTGCCAGCAGTTTATCACAGACCAACGGAGGCTACACCTTC
CDR3: CASSLSQTNGGYTF

J: TRBJ1-1
D: .
V: TRBV21-1
length: 13
size: once
DNA: TGTGCCAGCAGCAAAGTTAAGCTGACTGAAGCTTTCTTT
CDR3: CASSKVKLTEAFF

J: TRBJ2-1
D: .
V: TRBV3-1
length: 14
size: .
DNA: TGTGCCAGCAGCCAAGAGTTAGGGATCAATGAGCAGTTCTTC
CDR3: CASSQELGINEQFF

J: TRBJ1-1
D: .
V: TRBV27
length: 13
size: .
DNA: TGTGCCAGCAGTTGGGACAAGAACACTGAAGCTTTCTTT
CDR3: CASSWDKNTEAFF

J: TRBJ2-6
D: .
V: TRBV5-1
length: 15
size: once
DNA: TGCGCCAGCACCGCGGCGGCTTCTGGGGCCAACGTCCTGACTTTC
CDR3: CASTAAASGANVLTF

J: TRBJ1-4
D: .
V: TRBV3-1
length: 13
size: .
DNA: TGTGCCAGCGCGGGTTTAACTAATGAAAAACTGTTTTTT
CDR3: CASAGLTNEKLFF

J: TRBJ1-5
D: .
V: TRBV30
length: 13
size: .
DNA: TGTGCCTGGAGTCTCGGGCCGGGCCAGCCCCAGCATTTT
CDR3: CAWSLGPGQPQHF

J: TRBJ2-5
D: TRBD2
V: TRBV5-1
length: 15
size: once
DNA: TGCGCCAGCAGTTCGGACGCGGGAGGGAAAGAGACCCAGTACTTC
CDR3: CASSSDAGGKETQYF

J: TRBJ1-1
D: .
V: TRBV7-9
length: 12
size: .
DNA: TGTGCCAGCAGCTTTTCTGGCGGTGAAGCTTTCTTT
CDR3: CASSFSGGEAFF

J: TRBJ2-5
D: TRBD1
V: TRBV4-2
length: 16
size: .
DNA: TGTGCCAGCAGCCAAGGTCTCTCAGACAGGGGAGAGACCCAGTACTTC
CDR3: CASSQGLSDRGETQYF

J: TRBJ2-6
D: .
V: TRBV7-9
length: 14
size: once
DNA: TGTGATATCACCGGCGGCTCTGGGGCCAACGTCCTGACTTTC
CDR3: CDITGGSGANVLTF

J: TRBJ2-5
D: .
V: TRBV7-2
length: 12
size: .
DNA: TGTGCCAGCAGCTTAGAGGGAGGAAACCAGTACTTC
CDR3: CASSLEGGNQYF

J: TRBJ2-1
D: TRBD2
V: TRBV28
length: 14
size: .
DNA: TGTGCCAGCAGTGAGGGACTAGCCCTCAATGAGCAGTTCTTC
CDR3: CASSEGLALNEQFF

J: TRBJ2-1
D: .
V: TRBV6-2/TRBV6-3
length: 12
size: .
DNA: TGTGCCAGCACTTCCGGTCTCAATGAGCAGTTCTTC
CDR3: CASTSGLNEQFF